The 30 T cell receptor beta chains presented below share a single source sample, sequenced in a study of blood T cells in healthy people across ages. The second PCR ran roughly 7 to 11 cycles with a sample-barcoded 5' primer and J-beta primers. TCRdb re-analysed the 5' RACE reads in MiXCR, keeping a single row per CDR3 protein. The table shows 650,000 to 800,000 distinct CDR3 sequences, with under 45% occurring only once. The specimen was blood. Receptor source: a man between 60 and 70 years old in good health.

The rearrangement links TRBV12-5 to TRBJ2-7; 7 nucleotides match TRBD1. With 5 bases clipped from V and 3 bases from J, the junction kept 10 bases outside the gene matches. Germline CDR1 LGHNT, CDR2 FRNRAP. This CDR3 is built from 15 residues. Here the CDR3 DNA reads TGTGCTAGTGGTCTCGACCGGGACAGCAACTACGAGCAGTACTTC. It specifies CASGLDRDSNYEQYF.

This clonotype was counted between two and nine times. CDR3 nucleotides: TGTGCCAGCAGGATCGGACTGGGGGTGGGGGAGCAGTACTTC. The encoded protein is CASRIGLGVGEQYF. The chain links TRBV28 to TRBJ2-4; TRBD1 or TRBD2 may be the D gene (5 bases each). The germline CDR1 and CDR2 sequences are MDHEN and SYDVKM. V lost 6 bases and J 13 bases, leaving 22 bases between the germline ends. CDR3 length: 14 amino acids.

This clonotype has a handful of counts. The CDR3: CASSQESGAGDGEKLFF. CDR3 nucleotides: TGCGCCAGCAGCCAAGAAAGTGGAGCCGGGGATGGTGAAAAACTGTTTTTT. This sequence joins TRBV4-3 and TRBJ1-4; D is unresolved. There are 17 residues in the CDR3. From germline, CDR1 is LGHNA and CDR2 YSLEER. Trimming left V 0 bases short and J 7 bases short, with 18 bases between.

This clonotype was found a few times. This rearrangement joins TRBV6-2 or TRBV6-3 to TRBJ2-7, with 7 nucleotides matching TRBD2. The CDR3 is 14 residues long. CDR1 is MNHEY, CDR2 SVGEGT, per germline. V lost 6 bases to trimming and J lost 3 bases; unmatched junction nucleotides: 8. DNA for the CDR3: TGTGCCAGCAGCCTAAATCGGGACTACTACGAGCAGTACTTC. Translated, it gives CASSLNRDYYEQYF.

This chain connects TRBV11-3 to TRBJ2-7; D not certain. This CDR3 is built from 14 residues. Germline V lookup: CDR1 SGHNT, CDR2 YENEEA. V was trimmed by 5 bases and J by 1 base, leaving 12 bases between them. CDR3 residues: CASSLVPRSYEQYF. In nucleotides, the CDR3 is TGTGCCAGCAGCCTGGTCCCAAGATCCTACGAGCAGTACTTC.

The chain links TRBV9 to TRBJ2-1; the match to TRBD1 covers 7 bases. Germline V CDR1 and CDR2: SGDLS, YYNGEE. Trimming at V came to 0 bases and at J to 8 bases, leaving 2 bases not matched to a gene. The CDR3 is made up of 13 amino acids. CDR3 bases: TGTGCCAGCAGCGTAGTAGGGGGCCATGAGCAGTTCTTC. Protein sequence: CASSVVGGHEQFF.

As concerns this clonotype: A much bigger clone sits one base away, suggesting this may be a read error. V is TRBV9 and J is TRBJ1-6; a weak D match, TRBD1 (6 bases). From germline, CDR1 is SGDLS and CDR2 YYNGEE. CDR3 length: 14 amino acids. The CDR3 region is CAGSAHRDNSPLHF. As DNA, the CDR3 is TGTGCCGGCAGCGCACACAGGGATAATTCACCCCTCCACTTT.

In its sample, this clonotype was seen a few times. The chain combines TRBV7-2 with TRBJ2-3; no reliable D call. V was cut by 5 bases and J by 8 bases, with 11 bases left in between. Germline lookup yields CDR1 SGHTA and CDR2 FQGNSA. The CDR3 has 12 amino acids. CDR3 sequence: CASSTTRPTQYF. The CDR3 DNA reads as TGTGCCAGCAGCACCACCCGTCCTACGCAGTATTTT.

This clonotype has only a few counts. V and J are TRBV6-2 or TRBV6-3 and TRBJ2-3, with D perhaps TRBD1 or TRBD2 (5 bases each). CDR1 MNHEY and CDR2 SVGEGT come from the germline V gene. The V and J ends lost 0 bases and 3 bases respectively, with 7 bases between them. The CDR3 length is 14 residues. The CDR3 protein is CASSYSWGTDTQYF. The CDR3, as DNA: TGTGCCAGCAGTTACTCCTGGGGGACAGATACGCAGTATTTT.

This chain links TRBV6-5 with TRBJ2-5; 8 nucleotides agree with TRBD1. The V gene end was trimmed by 2 bases and the J gene end by 2 bases; junction bases not matched to a gene: 4. From germline, CDR1 is MNHEY and CDR2 SVGAGI. The CDR3 length is 15 residues. CDR3 bases: TGTGCCAGCAGTTACCAGGACAGGGTGCAAGAGACCCAGTACTTC. This codes for CASSYQDRVQETQYF.

This clonotype was observed once. The chain joins TRBV11-2 to TRBJ2-2; no definite D call. Deletions cut 6 bases from V and 3 bases from J, with 14 bases between. Germline CDR1 and CDR2: SGHAT and FQNNGV. The length of the CDR3 is 15 residues. The CDR3 protein is CASRGLALDTGELFF. CDR3 in DNA: TGTGCCAGCAGAGGTTTGGCCCTAGACACCGGGGAGCTGTTTTTT.

The chain combines TRBV7-9 with TRBJ1-2; 7 positions match TRBD1. CDR1 is SEHNR, CDR2 FQNEAQ, per germline (reference sequence). With 1 base clipped from V and 0 bases from J, the junction kept 5 bases outside the gene matches. The CDR3 spans 16 residues. CDR3 region: CASSLGADRANYGYTF. CDR3 in DNA: TGTGCCAGCAGCTTAGGGGCCGACAGGGCTAACTATGGCTACACCTTC.

There are a few counts of this clonotype. The chain couples TRBV20-1 to TRBJ1-4; no clear D. V shed 2 bases and J shed 3 bases, with 13 bases lying between them. The germline V gene has CDR1 DFQATT and CDR2 SNEGSKA (reference sequence). The CDR3 has 15 amino acids. The CDR3, as DNA: TGCAGTGCTAGAACCCTGCGCAGACCTAATGAAAAACTGTTTTTT. Protein: CSARTLRRPNEKLFF.

This clonotype was found once. The genes are TRBV5-1 and TRBJ2-1; no clear D. V was shortened by 0 bases and J by 6 bases, with 10 bases between the two germline ends. CDR1 is SGHRS, CDR2 YFSETQ, per germline. This CDR3 is built from 14 residues. The CDR3 DNA is TGCGCCAGCAGCTTGGGACACCTCGGCAATGAGCAGTTCTTC. Translating gives CASSLGHLGNEQFF.

This clonotype was counted only a few times. This rearrangement joins TRBV11-2 to TRBJ2-5; tentatively, D is TRBD2 (6 bases). V dropped 5 bases and J dropped 4 bases, with 17 bases sitting between them. The CDR3 totals 15 residues. Germline V CDR1 and CDR2: SGHAT, FQNNGV. Here the CDR3 DNA reads TGTGCCAGCAGCCTAGCGCCGCACCAACCAGAGACCCAGTACTTC. Its translation: CASSLAPHQPETQYF.

The V and J genes are TRBV19 and TRBJ2-1; TRBD2 matches at 11 bases. Germline CDR1 is LNHDA and CDR2 is SQIVND (reference sequence). The V gene end was trimmed by 0 bases and the J gene end by 12 bases; junction bases not matched to a gene: 22. The CDR3 spans 20 residues. CDR3 in amino acids: CASSIDLIIGPSGGTIPQFF. The DNA for the CDR3 is TGTGCCAGTAGTATAGATCTAATAATCGGGCCTAGCGGGGGGACTATACCGCAGTTCTTC.

This chain uses TRBV5-1 with TRBJ2-5, with D maybe TRBD2 (6 bases). The ends were cut back, 4 bases at V and 0 bases at J, with 13 bases in the middle. From germline, CDR1 is SGHRS and CDR2 YFSETQ. This CDR3 has 15 residues. In DNA form, the CDR3 reads TGCGCCAGCAGCCCCGGAGGGGAGTACCAAGAGACCCAGTACTTC. Translating gives CASSPGGEYQETQYF.

The chain carries TRBV3-1 and TRBJ1-2; 9 bases line up with TRBD1. The V gene end was trimmed by 2 bases and the J gene end by 1 base; junction bases not matched to a gene: 5. From germline, CDR1 is LGHDT and CDR2 YNNKEL (reference sequence). This CDR3 region has 16 residues. The CDR3 loop is CASSQRTGANNYGYTF. CDR3 coding DNA: TGTGCCAGCAGCCAACGGACAGGGGCGAATAACTATGGCTACACCTTC.

V gene TRBV7-2 combines with J gene TRBJ2-2; possibly TRBD2 for D (6 bases). V gave up 0 bases and J gave up 7 bases, with 9 bases separating them. The CDR3 length is 14 residues. CDR1 SGHTA and CDR2 FQGNSA come from the germline V gene. CDR3 amino acids: CASSLAGGDGELFF. The DNA for the CDR3 is TGTGCCAGCAGCTTAGCCGGAGGGGACGGGGAGCTGTTTTTT.

V is TRBV28 and J is TRBJ2-7; tentative D call: TRBD2 (7 bases). Germline CDR1 is MDHEN and CDR2 is SYDVKM. The CDR3 is 14 residues long. Trimming removed 5 bases from V and 7 bases from J, with 18 bases in between. The CDR3 region is CASSVRAGAGEQYF. The CDR3 bases are TGTGCCAGCAGTGTACGGGCGGGGGCGGGTGAGCAGTACTTC. Complete variable domain (other parts from reference TRBV28 and TRBJ2-7): DVKVTQSSRYLVKRTGEKVFLECVQDMDHENMFWYRQDPGLGLRLIYFSYDVKMKEKGDIPEGYSVSREKKERFSLILESASTNQTSMYLCASSVRAGAGEQYFGPGTRLTVT.

The CDR3 region has the DNA TGTGCCACCAGGGGACTCACGAACACTGAAGCTTTCTTT. This sequence encodes CATRGLTNTEAFF. This chain links TRBV15 with TRBJ1-1; D might be TRBD1 (5 bases). The ends were cut back, 6 bases at V and 1 base at J, with 9 bases in the middle. CDR1 is LNHNV, CDR2 YYDKDF, per germline (reference sequence). The CDR3 covers 13 residues.

The genes are TRBV3-1 and TRBJ2-2; TRBD2 aligns across 8 bases. V shed 3 bases and J 7 bases; nucleotides not matched to a gene: 16. Germline values: CDR1 LGHDT, CDR2 YNNKEL (reference sequence). The CDR3 extends over 18 amino acids. The CDR3 sequence is CASSQRKPGLVSLGELFF. The CDR3, as DNA: TGTGCCAGCAGCCAGCGAAAGCCGGGACTAGTCTCTCTCGGGGAGCTGTTTTTT.

This clonotype was observed a few times. The chain employs TRBV20-1 and TRBJ2-5, with 12 bases aligning to TRBD2. The length of the CDR3 is 18 residues. The trim removed 3 bases at V and 5 bases at J, leaving 16 bases unmatched. Per germline, CDR1 DFQATT and CDR2 SNEGSKA (reference sequence). The CDR3 region has the DNA TGCAGTGCTAGTCAAGGACTAGCGGGGTCGGGCCCCAGGGAGACCCAGTACTTC. It translates to CSASQGLAGSGPRETQYF.

This chain joins TRBV11-1 and TRBJ2-6, with no clear D. From germline, CDR1 is SGHAT and CDR2 FQDESV (reference sequence). The CDR3 contains 16 residues. V was shortened by 3 bases and J by 1 base, with 10 bases between the two germline ends. This CDR3 is CASSFALGSGANVLTF. In DNA form, the CDR3 reads TGTGCCAGCAGCTTTGCGCTGGGGTCTGGGGCCAACGTCCTGACTTTC.

The genes are TRBV14 and TRBJ1-6, with unresolved D. V lost 4 bases and J lost 5, with 18 bases in between. This CDR3 is 17 amino acids long. In germline, CDR1 is SGHDN, CDR2 FVKESK. CDR3 residues: CASSLLSGMGDNSPLHF. As DNA, the CDR3 is TGTGCCAGCAGCCTTTTGAGTGGGATGGGCGATAATTCACCCCTCCACTTT.

This clonotype was counted at least ten times. The chain employs TRBV28 and TRBJ2-7; TRBD1 aligns across 7 bases. Per germline, CDR1 MDHEN and CDR2 SYDVKM. The CDR3 loop spans 15 amino acids. V shed 6 bases, J shed 0 bases, and the junction held 8 bases outside the gene matches. CDR3 coding DNA: TGTGCCAGCAGCAAATCCGGGACAGTCTCCTACGAGCAGTACTTC. This gives the protein CASSKSGTVSYEQYF.

This clonotype appeared a few times. The chain carries TRBV9 and TRBJ2-1; 10 bases fit TRBD2. J gave up 9 bases and V 3 bases, and 6 bases lay outside the gene matches. Per the germline V gene, CDR1 is SGDLS and CDR2 is YYNGEE. CDR3 size: 14 residues. CDR3 coding DNA: TGTGCCAGCAGCGCGGGACTAGCGTTAGGTGAGCAGTTCTTC. Its protein product is CASSAGLALGEQFF.

The V and J genes are TRBV21-1 and TRBJ2-7; the table's D call, TRBD1, was not checked against the DNA. TRBV21-1 is reported as a pseudogene. This CDR3 is built from 14 residues. DNA of the CDR3: TGTGCCAGCAGCCGGGACAAGGCCTCCTACGAGCAGTACTTC. Translation gives CASSRDKASYEQYF.

The rearrangement uses TRBV4-1 and TRBJ2-7; 10 nucleotides line up with TRBD2. This CDR3 has 17 amino acids. Germline V gene sequence: CDR1 MGHRA, CDR2 YSYEKL. The V and J ends lost 3 bases and 7 bases, in that order; junction bases with no gene match: 15. The CDR3 bases are TGCGCCAGCAGCCAGGGACTAGCGAAGACATTGGCCAATGAGCAGTACTTC. This codes for CASSQGLAKTLANEQYF.

This clonotype came up a few times. This chain uses TRBV6-1 with TRBJ2-7, with a tentative D call TRBD2 (6 bases). The ends were cut back, 6 bases at V and 7 bases at J, with 16 bases in the middle. Germline CDR1 MNHNS, CDR2 SASEGT. This CDR3 contains 13 residues. DNA of the CDR3: TGTGCCAGCAGCACGTCGGGGGTTGGGGAGCAGTACTTC. Translated, it gives CASSTSGVGEQYF.